This TCR beta chain was recovered during a study of T cells in Graves' hyperthyroidism and ophthalmopathy. Many counts were recorded for this clonotype. The antigen is unknown. Whole-study results and caveats: Ophthalmopathy was identified by the model a median roughly 6.5 months ahead of onset.

Clinical Activity Scores of at least 3, NOSPECS grades of at least 4 and durations under 3 months characterized ophthalmopathy patients. The source material, RNA transcripts, was used to amplify TCR beta CDR3 regions. The TCR CDR3 was amplified in a first-round RT-PCR using the HTBI primer set. TCRdb recomputed calls from the multiplex PCR reads with MiXCR, one row per CDR3 protein. The profile shows a few hundred thousand distinct CDR3 sequences, 16% of them singletons. Germline CDR1 reads LGHDT; CDR2 reads YNNKEL (reference sequence). The length of the CDR3 is 12 residues. V shed 1 base and J shed 8 bases, with 8 bases lying between them.

Material: blood. The sequence came from a woman aged 35 to 49 with Graves' ophthalmopathy. The rearrangement uses TRBV3-1 and TRBJ1-1; no definite D call. The CDR3 loop is CASSQGKSEAFF. As DNA, the CDR3 is TGTGCCAGCAGCCAAGGCAAGAGCGAAGCTTTCTTT.